These 21 T cell receptor beta chains came from one sample sequenced in a study of radiation and T cells in renal cell carcinoma. Time point specified: blood 2 weeks post-SBRT. The treatment denotes: 15 Gy SBRT to primary tumor, nephrectomy 4 weeks later. Assay used: immunoSEQ multiplex PCR; TCRdb lists only in-frame clones, some missing. The table records roughly 130,000 clones, more than 75% of them present only once. The specimen was blood, collected from a patient whose treatment included radiotherapy and nephrectomy. The receptor source for this set is an older woman with renal cell carcinoma.

This chain joins TRBV28 and TRBJ2-3; no definite D call. Germline CDR1 reads MDHEN; CDR2 reads SYDVKM. This CDR3 is built from 15 residues. V dropped 6 bases and J dropped 4 bases, with 17 bases sitting between them. The CDR3, as DNA: TGTGCCAGCAGGCGGATGGGAACAGCCCCAGATACGCAGTATTTT. Its translation: CASRRMGTAPDTQYF.

The J gene is TRBJ1-5, the V gene TRBV6-1; D is undetermined. Trimming removed 4 bases from V and 0 bases from J, with 7 bases in between. The CDR3 has 14 residues. Germline V lookup: CDR1 MNHNS, CDR2 SASEGT. CDR3 nucleotides: TGTGCCAGCAGTGTGTTCATTAGCAATCAGCCCCAGCATTTT. It specifies CASSVFISNQPQHF.

The gene calls are TRBV19 and TRBJ1-5, with D perhaps matching TRBD1 (5 bases). In germline, CDR1 is LNHDA, CDR2 SQIVND (reference sequence). Trimming left V 3 bases short and J 6 bases short, with 6 bases between. The CDR3 length is 12 residues. The CDR3 protein is CASSIQGQPQHF. The CDR3 region has the DNA TGTGCCAGTAGTATTCAGGGTCAGCCCCAGCATTTT.

The chain is built from TRBV11-3 and TRBJ1-1, with D possibly being TRBD1 (5 bases). With 6 bases removed from V and 1 base from J, the gap between germline ends came to 15 bases. The CDR3 runs 15 residues. CDR1 is SGHNT and CDR2 is YENEEA in the germline V gene. The CDR3 region is CASRQFQGGNTEAFF. The CDR3 DNA reads as TGTGCCAGCAGACAATTTCAGGGAGGGAACACTGAAGCTTTCTTT.

The chain combines TRBV14 with TRBJ1-2; unclear D gene. The CDR3 is 14 residues long. CDR1 SGHDN and CDR2 FVKESK come from the germline V gene. V was pared by 1 base and J by 4 bases, with 10 bases between. The CDR3 sequence: CASSQASRAYGYTF. CDR3 nucleotide sequence: TGTGCCAGCAGCCAAGCCTCCCGGGCCTATGGCTACACCTTC.

This clone is a singleton in its sample. This chain uses TRBV6-6 with TRBJ2-2; maybe TRBD1 (6 bases). There are 15 residues in the CDR3. V lost 6 bases and J 3 bases, leaving 14 bases between the germline ends. In germline, CDR1 is MNHNY, CDR2 SVGAGI (reference sequence). The CDR3 loop reads CASSPIPGDTGELFF. The CDR3 DNA is TGTGCCAGCAGCCCCATTCCAGGGGACACCGGGGAGCTGTTTTTT.

This clone was detected only once. The V gene is TRBV19, the J gene TRBJ2-2; D uncertain. The germline gives CDR1 LNHDA, CDR2 SQIVND (reference sequence). The CDR3 extends over 15 amino acids. V dropped 5 bases and J dropped 1 base, with 11 bases sitting between them. The CDR3 coding sequence is TGTGCCAGTAGTCTAAGGACGGGGAACACCGGGGAGCTGTTTTTT. Protein product: CASSLRTGNTGELFF.

This chain uses TRBV11-2 with TRBJ2-2; 7 positions match TRBD2. Per germline, CDR1 SGHAT and CDR2 FQNNGV. The CDR3 covers 19 residues. With V trimmed by 1 base and J by 1 base, 12 bases remained unmatched. The CDR3 DNA is TGTGCCAGCAGCTTAGCCTGGGGGGGTTTTACTAAGAACACCGGGGAGCTGTTTTTT. It is translated as CASSLAWGGFTKNTGELFF.

The J gene is TRBJ2-7, the V gene TRBV13, with D possibly TRBD2 on 6 matching bases. This CDR3 spans 15 amino acids. Between the trimmed V and J ends, which lost 6 bases and 3 bases, there was a span of 18 bases. CDR1 and CDR2 (germline): PRHDT, FYEKMQ (reference sequence). The CDR3 region is CASSNSGTSVYEQYF. In nucleotides, the CDR3 is TGTGCCAGCAGTAACTCTGGGACTTCAGTCTACGAGCAGTACTTC.

V gene TRBV27 combines with J gene TRBJ1-1; D may be TRBD1 (5 bases). Trimming cost V 4 bases and J 0 bases, with 9 bases left between them. The CDR3 consists of 14 residues. Germline V gene sequence: CDR1 MNHEY, CDR2 SMNVEV (reference sequence). CDR3 region: CASSSGLLNTEAFF. The CDR3 bases are TGTGCCAGCAGTTCGGGACTCTTGAACACTGAAGCTTTCTTT.

The gene calls are TRBV7-9 and TRBJ2-3, with 9 nucleotides matching TRBD2. V lost 11 bases, J lost 1 base, and 7 bases stayed unmatched. The CDR3 length is 14 residues. Germline V gene data show CDR1 as SEHNR and CDR2 as FQNEAQ (reference sequence). In DNA, the CDR3 is TGTGCCTCGGACGAGCGGGGGGGCACAGATACGCAGTATTTT. Encoded protein: CASDERGGTDTQYF.

The genes are TRBV27 and TRBJ1-1; D uncertain. This CDR3 contains 13 residues. Trimming pared 3 bases from V and 5 bases from J, leaving 10 bases between. CDR1 and CDR2 (germline): MNHEY, SMNVEV (reference sequence). CDR3 region: CASSLGRETEAFF. For the CDR3, the DNA is TGTGCCAGCAGTTTGGGGAGGGAGACTGAAGCTTTCTTT.

In its sample, this clone was seen once. V usage is TRBV28 and J usage is TRBJ2-3, with TRBD2 identical over 9 bases. J was trimmed by 14 bases and V by 5 bases; bases with no gene match: 20. The CDR3 runs 16 residues. CDR1 MDHEN and CDR2 SYDVKM come from the germline V gene. CDR3 protein: CASSLPSAGGADTPYF. The CDR3 nucleotides are TGTGCCAGCAGTCTACCCTCCGCGGGGGGGGCAGACACACCGTATTTT. Complete variable domain (other parts from reference TRBV28 and TRBJ2-3): DVKVTQSSRYLVKRTGEKVFLECVQDMDHENMFWYRQDPGLGLRLIYFSYDVKMKEKGDIPEGYSVSREKKERFSLILESASTNQTSMYLCASSLPSAGGADTPYFGPGTRLTVL.

The chain combines TRBV18 with TRBJ2-7; 7 bases map to TRBD1. Germline V CDR1 and CDR2: KGHSH, LQKENI. V dropped 2 bases and J dropped 3; count of bases not matched to a gene: 1. The CDR3 sequence is 13 residues long. For the CDR3, the DNA is TGTGCCAGCTCACCAGCAGGGGGCTACGAGCAGTACTTC. Amino acid sequence: CASSPAGGYEQYF.

Notes on this clone: The sample contains more than one DNA sequence encoding this CDR3. V usage is TRBV5-1 and J usage is TRBJ1-5; perhaps TRBD1 as D (5 bases). The CDR3 runs to 13 residues. V was pared by 0 bases and J by 7 bases, with 8 bases between. Germline values: CDR1 SGHRS, CDR2 YFSETQ. The CDR3 spells CASSLGGDQPQHF. CDR3 nucleotides: TGCGCCAGCAGCTTGGGTGGGGACCAGCCCCAGCATTTT.

The rearrangement links TRBV19 to TRBJ2-7; TRBD1 agrees at 8 bases. The germline CDR1 and CDR2 sequences are LNHDA and SQIVND (reference sequence). The CDR3 spans 14 residues. With 3 bases clipped from V and 6 bases from J, the junction kept 7 bases outside the gene matches. DNA of the CDR3: TGTGCCAGTAGTATGGCCAGGGGGCTAGGCGAGCAGTACTTC. As protein: CASSMARGLGEQYF.

J is TRBJ2-2 and V is TRBV7-8, with 9 bases lining up with TRBD1. This CDR3 is built from 14 residues. Germline V lookup: CDR1 SGHVS, CDR2 FQNEAQ. V was clipped by 3 bases and J by 7 bases; unmatched bases: 3. The CDR3: CASSFGQGFGELFF. The DNA for the CDR3 is TGTGCCAGCAGCTTCGGACAGGGGTTCGGGGAGCTGTTTTTT.

As concerns this clone: Sequence at one end of the junction differs from germline and may be a read error. The chain employs TRBV5-6 and TRBJ1-2; TRBD1 matches 7 bases. The CDR3 is made up of 14 amino acids. CDR1 and CDR2 from the germline V gene are SGHDT and YYEEEE. In DNA form, the CDR3 reads TGTGCCAGCGGACACAGGGGATCCAACTTTGGCTACACCTTC. It encodes CASGHRGSNFGYTF.

The sample holds one count of this clone. This chain joins TRBV5-4 and TRBJ2-1; maybe TRBD2 (7 bases). There are 15 residues in the CDR3. Germline V CDR1 and CDR2: SGHNT, YYREEE (reference sequence). Deletions cut 4 bases from V and 4 bases from J, with 15 bases between. The CDR3 sequence is CASSRIGGVYNEQFF. CDR3 sequence (DNA): TGTGCCAGCAGCCGCATAGGGGGGGTTTACAATGAGCAGTTCTTC. Based on the CDR3 plus reference TRBV5-4 and TRBJ2-1, the full variable domain is ETGVTQSPTHLIKTRGQQVTLRCSSQSGHNTVSWYQQALGQGPQFIFQYYREEENGRGNFPPRFSGLQFPNYSSELNVNALELDDSALYLCASSRIGGVYNEQFFGPGTRLTVL.

The rearrangement joins TRBV19 to TRBJ1-1; a weak D match, TRBD1 (5 bases). Deletions cut 4 bases from V and 0 bases from J, with 12 bases between. Germline assignment: CDR1 LNHDA and CDR2 SQIVND (reference sequence). The CDR3 extends over 15 amino acids. CDR3 DNA sequence: TGTGCCAGTAGTACCCCCTCAGGGTTGAACACTGAAGCTTTCTTT. This gives the protein CASSTPSGLNTEAFF.

The gene calls are TRBV19 and TRBJ1-5; 9 bases are shared with TRBD1. The CDR3 contains 13 residues. V lost 7 bases and J lost 6; bases outside the gene matches: 4. The germline gives CDR1 LNHDA, CDR2 SQIVND (reference sequence). CDR3 nucleotides: TGTGCCAGTATGGGACAGGGCGGTCAGCCCCAGCATTTT. It encodes CASMGQGGQPQHF.